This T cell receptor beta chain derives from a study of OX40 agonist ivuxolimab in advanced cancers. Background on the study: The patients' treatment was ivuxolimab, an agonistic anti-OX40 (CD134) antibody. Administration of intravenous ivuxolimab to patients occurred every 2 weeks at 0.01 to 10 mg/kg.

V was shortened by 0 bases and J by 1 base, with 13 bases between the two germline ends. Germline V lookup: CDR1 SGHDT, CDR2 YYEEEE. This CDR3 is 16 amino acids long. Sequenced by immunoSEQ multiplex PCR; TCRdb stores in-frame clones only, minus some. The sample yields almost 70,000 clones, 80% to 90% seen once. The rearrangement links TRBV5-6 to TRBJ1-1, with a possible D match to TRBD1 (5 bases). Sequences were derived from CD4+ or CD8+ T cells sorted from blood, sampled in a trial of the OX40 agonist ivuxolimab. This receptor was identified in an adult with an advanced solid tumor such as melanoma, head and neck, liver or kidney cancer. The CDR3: CASSLGGFRGNTEAFF. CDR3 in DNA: TGTGCCAGCAGCTTGGGCGGGTTTAGGGGGAACACTGAAGCTTTCTTT.